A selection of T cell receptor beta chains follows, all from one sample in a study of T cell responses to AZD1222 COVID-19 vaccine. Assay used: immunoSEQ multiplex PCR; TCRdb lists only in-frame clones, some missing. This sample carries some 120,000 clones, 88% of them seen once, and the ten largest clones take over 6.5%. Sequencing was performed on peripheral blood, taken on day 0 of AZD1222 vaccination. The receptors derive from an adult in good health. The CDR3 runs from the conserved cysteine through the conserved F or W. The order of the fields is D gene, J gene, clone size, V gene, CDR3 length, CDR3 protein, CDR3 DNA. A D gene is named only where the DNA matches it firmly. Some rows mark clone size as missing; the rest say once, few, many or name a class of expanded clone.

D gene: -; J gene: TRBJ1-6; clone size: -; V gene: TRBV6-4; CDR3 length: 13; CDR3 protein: CASSLQAGRTLHF; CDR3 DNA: TGTGCCAGCAGTCTCCAGGCGGGGAGGACCCTCCACTTT
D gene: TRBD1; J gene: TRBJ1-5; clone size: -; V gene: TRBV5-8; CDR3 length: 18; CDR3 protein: CASSLETGGGGRNQPQHF; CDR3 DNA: TGTGCCAGCAGCTTGGAGACAGGGGGAGGGGGCCGCAATCAGCCCCAGCATTTT
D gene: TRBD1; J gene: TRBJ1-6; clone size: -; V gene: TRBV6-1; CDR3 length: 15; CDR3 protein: CASSDRTGKHSPLHF; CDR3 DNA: TGTGCCAGCAGTGACCGGACAGGGAAGCATTCACCCCTCCACTTT
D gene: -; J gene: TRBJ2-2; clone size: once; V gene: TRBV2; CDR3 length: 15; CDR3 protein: CASSEARQATGELFF; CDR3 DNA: TGTGCCAGCAGTGAAGCGCGACAGGCCACCGGGGAGCTGTTTTTT
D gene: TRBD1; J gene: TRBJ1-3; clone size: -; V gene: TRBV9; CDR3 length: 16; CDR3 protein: CASSGGQGRTGNTIYF; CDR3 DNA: TGTGCCAGCAGCGGTGGACAGGGTCGAACTGGAAACACCATATATTTT
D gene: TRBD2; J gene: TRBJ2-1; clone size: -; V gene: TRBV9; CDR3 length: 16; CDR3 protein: CASSVATSGRGHEQFF; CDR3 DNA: TGTGCCAGCAGCGTCGCGACTAGCGGGAGAGGCCATGAGCAGTTCTTC
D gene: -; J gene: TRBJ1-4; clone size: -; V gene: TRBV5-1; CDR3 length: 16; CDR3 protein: CASSLVPARGDEKLFF; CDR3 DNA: TGCGCCAGCAGCTTGGTTCCCGCCCGGGGAGATGAAAAACTGTTTTTT
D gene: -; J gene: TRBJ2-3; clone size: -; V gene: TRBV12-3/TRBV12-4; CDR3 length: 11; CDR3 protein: CASSAQDTQYF; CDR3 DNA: TGTGCCAGCAGTGCCCAAGATACGCAGTATTTT
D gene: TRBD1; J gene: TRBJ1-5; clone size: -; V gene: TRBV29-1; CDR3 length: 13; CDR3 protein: CSVQGAVNQPQHF; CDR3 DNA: TGCAGCGTGCAGGGGGCTGTTAATCAGCCCCAGCATTTT
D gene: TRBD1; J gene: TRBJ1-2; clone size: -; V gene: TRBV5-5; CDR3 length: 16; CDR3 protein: CASSLVGTGTNYGYTF; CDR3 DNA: TGTGCCAGCAGCTTGGTGGGGACAGGGACTAACTATGGCTACACCTTC
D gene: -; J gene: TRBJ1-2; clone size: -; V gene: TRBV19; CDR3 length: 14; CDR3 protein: CASNQGTSRRGYTF; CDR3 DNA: TGTGCCAGTAATCAGGGAACGAGCCGGAGGGGCTACACCTTC
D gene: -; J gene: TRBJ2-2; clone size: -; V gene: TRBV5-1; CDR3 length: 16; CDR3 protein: CASSREPPGNTGELFF; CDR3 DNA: TGCGCCAGCAGCAGGGAGCCCCCCGGGAACACCGGGGAGCTGTTTTTT
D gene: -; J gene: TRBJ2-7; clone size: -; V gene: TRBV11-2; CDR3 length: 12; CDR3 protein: CASSLGHYEQYF; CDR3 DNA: TGTGCCAGCAGCTTGGGTCACTACGAGCAGTACTTC
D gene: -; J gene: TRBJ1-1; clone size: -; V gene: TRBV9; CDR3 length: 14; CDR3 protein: CASSVDGGNTEAFF; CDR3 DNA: TGTGCCAGCAGCGTAGACGGTGGGAACACTGAAGCTTTCTTT